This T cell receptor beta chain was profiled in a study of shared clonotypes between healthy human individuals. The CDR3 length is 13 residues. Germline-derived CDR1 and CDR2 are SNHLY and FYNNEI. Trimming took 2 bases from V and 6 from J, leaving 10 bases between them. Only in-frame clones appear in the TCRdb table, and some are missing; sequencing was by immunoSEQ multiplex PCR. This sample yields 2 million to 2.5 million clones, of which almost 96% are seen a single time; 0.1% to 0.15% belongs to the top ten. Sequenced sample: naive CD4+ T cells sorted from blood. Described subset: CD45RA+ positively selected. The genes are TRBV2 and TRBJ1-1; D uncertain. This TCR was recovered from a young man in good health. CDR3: CASSELERAEAFF. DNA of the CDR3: TGTGCCAGCAGTGAACTCGAAAGGGCTGAAGCTTTCTTT.